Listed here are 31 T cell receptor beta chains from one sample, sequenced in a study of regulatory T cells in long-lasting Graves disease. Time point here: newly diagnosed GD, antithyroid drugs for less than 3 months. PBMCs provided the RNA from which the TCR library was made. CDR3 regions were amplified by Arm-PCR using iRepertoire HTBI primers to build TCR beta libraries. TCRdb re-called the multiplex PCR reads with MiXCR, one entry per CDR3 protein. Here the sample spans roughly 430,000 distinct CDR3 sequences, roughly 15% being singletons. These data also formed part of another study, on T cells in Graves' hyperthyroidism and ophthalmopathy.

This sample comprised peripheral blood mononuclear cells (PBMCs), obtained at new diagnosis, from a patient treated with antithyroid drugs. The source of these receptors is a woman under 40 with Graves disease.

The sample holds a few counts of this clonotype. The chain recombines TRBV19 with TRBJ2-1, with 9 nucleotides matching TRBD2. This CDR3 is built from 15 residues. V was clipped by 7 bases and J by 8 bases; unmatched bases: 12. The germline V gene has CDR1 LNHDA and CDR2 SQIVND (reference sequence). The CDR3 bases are TGTGCCAGTATGAAGTTAGCGGGAGATATAGATGAGCAGTTCTTC. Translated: CASMKLAGDIDEQFF.

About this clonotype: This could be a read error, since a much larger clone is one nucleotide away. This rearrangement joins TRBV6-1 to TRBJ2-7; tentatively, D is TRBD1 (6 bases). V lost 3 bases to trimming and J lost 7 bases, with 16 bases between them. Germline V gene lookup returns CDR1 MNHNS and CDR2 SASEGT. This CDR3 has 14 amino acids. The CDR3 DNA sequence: TGTGCCAGCAGTGAGACCTTGGACAGCTCAGAGCAGTACTTC. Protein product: CASSETLDSSEQYF.

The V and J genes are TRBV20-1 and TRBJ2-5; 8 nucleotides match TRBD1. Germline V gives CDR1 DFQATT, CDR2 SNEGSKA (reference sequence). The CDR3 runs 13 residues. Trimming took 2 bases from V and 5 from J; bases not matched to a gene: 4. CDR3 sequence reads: CSARPTGDETQYF. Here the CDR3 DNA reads TGCAGTGCTAGACCGACAGGGGATGAGACCCAGTACTTC.

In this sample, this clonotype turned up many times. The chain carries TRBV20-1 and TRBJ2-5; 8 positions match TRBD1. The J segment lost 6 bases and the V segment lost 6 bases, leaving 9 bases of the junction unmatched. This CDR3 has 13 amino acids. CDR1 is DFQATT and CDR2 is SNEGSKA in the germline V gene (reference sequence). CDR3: CSASGQGTKTQYF. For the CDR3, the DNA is TGCAGTGCCTCTGGACAGGGCACGAAGACCCAGTACTTC.

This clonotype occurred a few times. CDR3 loop: CSARGGGVYEQYF. As DNA, the CDR3 is TGCAGTGCCCGGGGGGGGGGGGTTTACGAGCAGTACTTC. The chain carries TRBV20-1 and TRBJ2-7, with 8 bases fitting TRBD2. Per germline, CDR1 DFQATT and CDR2 SNEGSKA (reference sequence). V trimming: 6 bases; J trimming: 4 bases; junction bases outside the gene matches: 8. The CDR3 spans 13 residues.

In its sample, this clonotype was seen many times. Here the CDR3 DNA reads TGCGCCAGCAACCCGAAGGGCATGAACACTGAAGCTTTCTTT. Encoded protein: CASNPKGMNTEAFF. V and J are TRBV5-1 and TRBJ1-1; D not resolved. The CDR3 has 14 amino acids. The germline CDR1 and CDR2 sequences are SGHRS and YFSETQ. V was clipped by 6 bases and J by 0 bases, with 12 bases between them.

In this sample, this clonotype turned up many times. CDR3 DNA sequence: TGTGCCAGCAGTCGGGACAGGGGCGTCTACGAGCAGTACTTC. It translates to CASSRDRGVYEQYF. The rearrangement joins TRBV28 to TRBJ2-7; TRBD1 matches 10 bases. The V gene end was trimmed by 5 bases and the J gene end by 3 bases; junction bases not matched to a gene: 4. The CDR3 runs to 14 residues. CDR1 is MDHEN and CDR2 is SYDVKM in the germline V gene.

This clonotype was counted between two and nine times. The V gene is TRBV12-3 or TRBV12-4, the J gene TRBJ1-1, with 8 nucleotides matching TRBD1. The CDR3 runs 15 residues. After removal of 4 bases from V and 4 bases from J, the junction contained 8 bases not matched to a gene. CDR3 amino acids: CASSSTPTGATEAFF. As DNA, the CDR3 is TGTGCCAGCAGTTCAACCCCGACAGGGGCCACTGAAGCTTTCTTT.

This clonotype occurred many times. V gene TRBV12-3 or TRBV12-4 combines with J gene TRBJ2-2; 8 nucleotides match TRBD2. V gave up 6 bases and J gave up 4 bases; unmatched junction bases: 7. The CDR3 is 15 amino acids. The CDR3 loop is CASSQASGRTGELFF. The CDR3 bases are TGTGCCAGCAGCCAAGCTAGCGGGCGCACCGGGGAGCTGTTTTTT.

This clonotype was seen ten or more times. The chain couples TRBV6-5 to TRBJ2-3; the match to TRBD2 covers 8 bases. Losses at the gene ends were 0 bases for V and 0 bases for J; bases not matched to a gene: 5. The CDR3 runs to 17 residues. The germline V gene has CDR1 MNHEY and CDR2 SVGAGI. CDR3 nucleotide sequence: TGTGCCAGCAGTTACTCGGTGCGGGAGGATAGCACAGATACGCAGTATTTT. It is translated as CASSYSVREDSTDTQYF.

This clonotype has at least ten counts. The CDR3 DNA is TGCAGTGCTAGAGACGCCGGGACTAGAGGCTACGAGCAGTACTTC. This gives the protein CSARDAGTRGYEQYF. The chain carries TRBV20-1 and TRBJ2-7; 8 nucleotides align to TRBD2. CDR3 length equals 15 residues. Germline CDR1 and CDR2: DFQATT and SNEGSKA (reference sequence). The trim removed 0 bases at V and 3 bases at J, leaving 7 bases unmatched.

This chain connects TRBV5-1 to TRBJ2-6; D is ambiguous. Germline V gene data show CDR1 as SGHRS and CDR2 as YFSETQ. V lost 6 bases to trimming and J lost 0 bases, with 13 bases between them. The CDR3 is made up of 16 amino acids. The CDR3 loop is CASNPLQTSGANVLTF. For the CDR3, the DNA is TGCGCCAGCAACCCGCTCCAAACCTCTGGGGCCAACGTCCTGACTTTC.

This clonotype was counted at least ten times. CDR3 amino acids: CASSSLAPGLAEWEDTQYF. CDR3 in DNA: TGTGCCAGCAGTTCTCTAGCCCCGGGACTAGCGGAGTGGGAAGATACGCAGTATTTT. This chain joins TRBV28 and TRBJ2-3; 11 nucleotides line up with TRBD2. V was pared by 4 bases and J by 5 bases, with 17 bases of the junction left unmatched. The CDR3 is made up of 19 amino acids. Germline assignment: CDR1 MDHEN and CDR2 SYDVKM.

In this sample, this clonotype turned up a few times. CDR3 in DNA: TGTGCCAGCATTAACGGTGCTGCGGCGAATGATGAAAAACTGTTTTTT. Its translation is CASINGAAANDEKLFF. The chain joins TRBV28 to TRBJ1-4; D is undetermined. V was trimmed by 7 bases and J by 6 bases, leaving 21 bases between them. CDR1 is MDHEN and CDR2 is SYDVKM in the germline V gene. CDR3 length equals 16 residues.

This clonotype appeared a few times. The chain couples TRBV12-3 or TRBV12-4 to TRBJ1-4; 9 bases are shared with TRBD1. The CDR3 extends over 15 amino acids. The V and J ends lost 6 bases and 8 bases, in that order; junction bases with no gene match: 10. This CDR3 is CASRPEQGAGEKLFF. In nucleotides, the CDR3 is TGTGCCAGCAGGCCAGAACAGGGGGCCGGGGAAAAACTGTTTTTT.

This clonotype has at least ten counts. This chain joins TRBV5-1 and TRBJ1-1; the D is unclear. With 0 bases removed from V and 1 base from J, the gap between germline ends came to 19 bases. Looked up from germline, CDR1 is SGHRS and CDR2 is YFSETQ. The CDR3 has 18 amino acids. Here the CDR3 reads CASSLEFGWPAKNTEAFF. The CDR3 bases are TGCGCCAGCAGCTTGGAATTTGGTTGGCCCGCTAAGAACACTGAAGCTTTCTTT.

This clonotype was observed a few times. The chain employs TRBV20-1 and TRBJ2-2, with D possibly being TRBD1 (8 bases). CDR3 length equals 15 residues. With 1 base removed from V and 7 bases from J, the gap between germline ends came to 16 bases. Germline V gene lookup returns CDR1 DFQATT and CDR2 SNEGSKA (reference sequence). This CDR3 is CSARATGGVGGELFF. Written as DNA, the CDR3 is TGCAGTGCTAGAGCCACAGGGGGGGTTGGCGGGGAGCTGTTTTTT.

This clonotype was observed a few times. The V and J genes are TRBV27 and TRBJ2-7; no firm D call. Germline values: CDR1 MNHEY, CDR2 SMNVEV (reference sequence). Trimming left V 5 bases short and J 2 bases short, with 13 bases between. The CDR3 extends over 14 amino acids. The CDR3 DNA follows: TGTGCCAGCAGTCTGAGGCGTCAGCCCTACGAGCAGTACTTC. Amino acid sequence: CASSLRRQPYEQYF.

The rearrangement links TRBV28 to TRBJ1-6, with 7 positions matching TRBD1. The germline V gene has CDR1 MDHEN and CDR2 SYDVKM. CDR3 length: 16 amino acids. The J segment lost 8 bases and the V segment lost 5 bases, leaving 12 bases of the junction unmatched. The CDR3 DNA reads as TGTGCCAGCAGTCAAACCGGGACAGTGATGGATTCACCCCTCCACTTT. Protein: CASSQTGTVMDSPLHF.

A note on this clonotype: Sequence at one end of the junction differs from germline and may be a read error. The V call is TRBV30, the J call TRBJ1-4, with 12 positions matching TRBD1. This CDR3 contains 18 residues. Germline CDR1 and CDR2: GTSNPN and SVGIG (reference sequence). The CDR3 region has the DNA TGTGCCTGGTCACTCCGGGACAGGGGGCGTCACACTAATGAAAATCTGTTTTTT. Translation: CAWSLRDRGRHTNENLFF.

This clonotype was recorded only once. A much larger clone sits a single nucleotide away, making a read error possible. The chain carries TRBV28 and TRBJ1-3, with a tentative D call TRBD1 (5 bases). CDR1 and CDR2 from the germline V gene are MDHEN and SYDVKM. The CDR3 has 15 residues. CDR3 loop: CAGSPGTPRRNTIYF. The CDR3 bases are TGTGCCGGCAGTCCTGGGACCCCAAGAAGAAACACCATATATTTT.

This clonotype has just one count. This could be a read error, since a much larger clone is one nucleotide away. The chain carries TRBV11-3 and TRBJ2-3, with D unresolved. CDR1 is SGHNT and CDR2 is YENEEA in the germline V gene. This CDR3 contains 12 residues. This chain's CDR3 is CASSDNTDTRYF. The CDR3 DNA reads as TGTGCCAGCAGTGACAACACAGATACGCGGTATTTT.

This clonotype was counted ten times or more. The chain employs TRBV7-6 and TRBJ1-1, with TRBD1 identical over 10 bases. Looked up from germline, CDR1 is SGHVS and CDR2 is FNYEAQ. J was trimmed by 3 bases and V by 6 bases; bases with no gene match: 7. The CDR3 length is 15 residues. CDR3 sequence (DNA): TGTGCCAGCAGTGCGGGACAGGGGCTTTACACTGAAGCTTTCTTT. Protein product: CASSAGQGLYTEAFF.

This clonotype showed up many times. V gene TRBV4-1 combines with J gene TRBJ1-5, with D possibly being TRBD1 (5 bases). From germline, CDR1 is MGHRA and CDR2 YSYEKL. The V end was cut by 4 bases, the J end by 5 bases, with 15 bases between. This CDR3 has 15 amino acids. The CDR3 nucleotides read TGCGCCAGCAGCCCTGGAAGACCGGGGGATCAGCCCCAGCATTTT. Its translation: CASSPGRPGDQPQHF.

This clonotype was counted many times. CDR3 sequence: CAISGTMGLAGGGVSSYNEQFF. CDR3 DNA: TGTGCCATCAGTGGGACGATGGGACTAGCGGGAGGCGGGGTAAGCTCCTACAATGAGCAGTTCTTC. The chain combines TRBV10-3 with TRBJ2-1; TRBD2 matches at 15 bases. V lost 4 bases, J lost 0 bases, and 16 bases stayed unmatched. The CDR3 sequence is 22 residues long. Germline V lookup: CDR1 ENHRY, CDR2 SYGVKD.

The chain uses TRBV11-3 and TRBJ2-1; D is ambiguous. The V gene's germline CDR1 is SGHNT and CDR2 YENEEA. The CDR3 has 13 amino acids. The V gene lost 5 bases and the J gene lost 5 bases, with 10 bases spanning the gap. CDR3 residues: CASSGRRHNEQFF. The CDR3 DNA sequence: TGTGCCAGCAGCGGCAGGCGACACAATGAGCAGTTCTTC.

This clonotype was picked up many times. The CDR3 coding sequence is TGTGCCAGCAGCCCCGTCGAGCGGGAGCCCTACAATGAGCAGTTCTTC. As protein: CASSPVEREPYNEQFF. The rearrangement uses TRBV11-2 and TRBJ2-1, with TRBD2 matching over 8 bases. V gave up 5 bases and J gave up 2 bases; unmatched junction bases: 8. The CDR3 extends over 16 amino acids. The V gene's germline CDR1 is SGHAT and CDR2 FQNNGV.

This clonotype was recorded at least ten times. The CDR3 reads CASSPDMWGRPTDTQYF. CDR3 DNA: TGTGCCAGCAGCCCAGACATGTGGGGTCGCCCCACAGATACGCAGTATTTT. The chain has TRBV3-1 and TRBJ2-3; D gene unclear. Germline values: CDR1 LGHDT, CDR2 YNNKEL (reference sequence). The CDR3 sequence is 17 residues long. The V gene lost 4 bases and the J gene lost 2 bases, with 19 bases spanning the gap.

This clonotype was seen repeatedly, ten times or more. CDR3 sequence: CARSGTETNQPQHF. Written as DNA, the CDR3 is TGTGCCAGATCCGGGACAGAAACGAATCAGCCCCAGCATTTT. V usage is TRBV2 and J usage is TRBJ1-5, with TRBD1 matching 7 bases. Germline values: CDR1 SNHLY, CDR2 FYNNEI. With V trimmed by 9 bases and J by 4 bases, 9 bases remained unmatched. CDR3 length: 14 amino acids.

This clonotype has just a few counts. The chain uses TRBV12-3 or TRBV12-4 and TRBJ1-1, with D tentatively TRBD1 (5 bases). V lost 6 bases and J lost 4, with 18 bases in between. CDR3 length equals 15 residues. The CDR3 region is CASRRGDLRGTEAFF. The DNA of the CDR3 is TGTGCCAGCAGACGCGGGGACTTAAGGGGCACTGAAGCTTTCTTT.

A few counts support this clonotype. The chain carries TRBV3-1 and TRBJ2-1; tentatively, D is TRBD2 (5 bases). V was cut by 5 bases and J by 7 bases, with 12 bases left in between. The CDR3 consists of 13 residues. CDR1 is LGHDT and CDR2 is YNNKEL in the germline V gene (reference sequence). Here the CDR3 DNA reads TGTGCCAGCAGCTTTGGAGGCCAAAATGAGCAGTTCTTC. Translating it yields CASSFGGQNEQFF.